These 14 T cell receptor beta chains originate from one sample sequenced in a study of beta chain features in type 1 diabetes. Every bit of the isolated RNA underwent reverse transcription, so sequencing read expressed TCRB transcripts. This table comes from immunoSEQ multiplex PCR, and its TCRdb copy is limited to in-frame clones, with some not included. The data contain hundreds of thousands of clones, over 12% of them singletons. Which antigens these TCRs recognize remains unknown. Study observations and caveats: Moderately but significantly shorter TCRB CDR3s were found in Type 1 diabetes patients in all four CD4+ subsets.

What was sequenced was naive CD4+ T cells from blood. The receptor source for this set is a man younger than 35 with type 1 diabetes.

V usage is TRBV19 and J usage is TRBJ2-1, with D unclear. CDR1 LNHDA and CDR2 SQIVND come from the germline V gene (reference sequence). This CDR3 has 13 residues. Deletions cut 7 bases from V and 9 bases from J, with 16 bases between. The CDR3 nucleotides are TGTGCCAGTACCCCTGGACCCTACGGTGAGCAGTTCTTC. Translated, it gives CASTPGPYGEQFF.

In this sample, this clone turned up a few times. The J gene is TRBJ2-5, the V gene TRBV9; a weak D match, TRBD1 (6 bases). Germline CDR1 and CDR2: SGDLS and YYNGEE. This CDR3 has 15 residues. Trimming shortened V by 4 bases and J by 7 bases, and 20 bases separated the two germline ends. CDR3 nucleotide sequence: TGTGCCAGCAGCTCCGGACACAGGGATTGGGGGACCCAGTACTTC. Its translation is CASSSGHRDWGTQYF.

This clone has a handful of counts. The chain carries TRBV5-4 and TRBJ2-2; a weak D match, TRBD2 (6 bases). Deletions cut 0 bases from V and 1 base from J, with 10 bases between. The CDR3 totals 16 residues. The germline CDR1 and CDR2 sequences are SGHNT and YYREEE (reference sequence). The CDR3 bases are TGTGCCAGCAGCTTGGACTCGCGGGGGAACACCGGGGAGCTGTTTTTT. Amino acids: CASSLDSRGNTGELFF.

This chain connects TRBV2 to TRBJ1-5; 7 bases line up with TRBD1. The J segment lost 4 bases and the V segment lost 5 bases, leaving 8 bases of the junction unmatched. There are 15 residues in the CDR3. Germline CDR1 is SNHLY and CDR2 is FYNNEI. The CDR3 sequence: CASSQDRPGNQPQHF. The CDR3, as DNA: TGTGCCAGCAGTCAGGACAGGCCGGGGAATCAGCCCCAGCATTTT.

This clone was counted only a few times. The chain is built from TRBV7-2 and TRBJ2-7; D not certain. CDR1 and CDR2 (germline): SGHTA, FQGNSA. The CDR3 runs to 14 residues. Trimming took off 3 bases at V and 0 bases at J, with 9 bases between the two ends. CDR3 sequence (DNA): TGTGCCAGCAGCTTTGCCCTTACCTCCTACGAGCAGTACTTC. It is translated as CASSFALTSYEQYF.

This clone was counted between two and nine times. The rearrangement joins TRBV30 to TRBJ2-7, with 10 bases that match TRBD2. The J segment lost 3 bases and the V segment lost 0 bases, leaving 5 bases of the junction unmatched. The CDR3 runs to 15 residues. CDR1 and CDR2 (germline): GTSNPN, SVGIG (reference sequence). CDR3 DNA sequence: TGTGCCTGGAGTGTACGAAGGACTAGCGGCTACGAGCAGTACTTC. This codes for CAWSVRRTSGYEQYF.

The chain has TRBV6-5 and TRBJ1-2; D unclear. Trimming removed 6 bases at V and 6 bases at J, with 11 bases between. In germline, CDR1 is MNHEY, CDR2 SVGAGI. The CDR3 has 12 amino acids. CDR3 amino acids: CASRGGSDGYTF. The DNA for the CDR3 is TGTGCCAGCAGGGGAGGCTCTGATGGCTACACCTTC.

This clone came up a few times. Different DNA sequences within this sample yield the same CDR3. CDR3: CASSPDRGTEAFF. The CDR3 DNA reads as TGTGCCAGCTCACCGGACAGGGGGACTGAAGCTTTCTTT. The J gene is TRBJ1-1, the V gene TRBV18, with 10 nucleotides matching TRBD1. CDR3 size: 13 residues. Trimming cost V 3 bases and J 5 bases; bases outside gene matches: 0. Germline V gene lookup returns CDR1 KGHSH and CDR2 LQKENI. The whole variable domain, filled in from reference TRBV18 and TRBJ1-1, reads NAGVMQNPRHLVRRRGQEARLRCSPMKGHSHVYWYRQLPEEGLKFMVYLQKENIIDESGMPKERFSAEFPKEGPSILRIQQVVRGDSAAYFCASSPDRGTEAFFGQGTRLTVV.

This clone appeared a few times. This chain links TRBV30 with TRBJ1-4, with TRBD1 as a possible D gene (5 bases). CDR3 length: 17 residues. Germline V gene data show CDR1 as GTSNPN and CDR2 as SVGIG (reference sequence). V was trimmed by 7 bases and J by 0 bases, leaving 21 bases between them. In DNA form, the CDR3 reads TGTGCCTTAGGGGAGGGAGCCTCTTCGGCAACTAATGAAAAACTGTTTTTT. This encodes CALGEGASSATNEKLFF.

This clone has a handful of counts. This chain joins TRBV25-1 and TRBJ2-1; D remains unclear. The CDR3 has 15 amino acids. Germline CDR1 is MGHDK and CDR2 is SYGVNS. V shed 2 bases and J shed 7 bases, with 15 bases lying between them. CDR3 in DNA: TGTGCCAGCAGTGAAAGGGTGGGTATTCGGAATGAGCAGTTCTTC. Amino acid sequence: CASSERVGIRNEQFF.

The chain recombines TRBV5-1 with TRBJ1-1; D is possibly TRBD1 (6 bases). This CDR3 contains 19 residues. CDR1 and CDR2 (germline): SGHRS, YFSETQ. Trimming took 4 bases from V and 3 from J, leaving 28 bases between them. The CDR3 nucleotides are TGCGCCAGCAGCCGTTCTTCCGGGACATCGAAACTAGGGGACACTGAAGCTTTCTTT. Translating gives CASSRSSGTSKLGDTEAFF.

The chain carries TRBV9 and TRBJ2-1; a possible D gene is TRBD2 (6 bases). The V gene lost 1 base and the J gene lost 4 bases, with 9 bases spanning the gap. The germline V gene has CDR1 SGDLS and CDR2 YYNGEE. CDR3 length equals 14 residues. The CDR3 DNA is TGTGCCAGCAGCGTATTAGGGAGGTACAATGAGCAGTTCTTC. It translates to CASSVLGRYNEQFF.

This clone was picked up a small number of times. The V and J genes are TRBV30 and TRBJ1-5; D is possibly TRBD1 (6 bases). Germline assignment: CDR1 GTSNPN and CDR2 SVGIG (reference sequence). This CDR3 is built from 13 residues. Trimming pared 1 base from V and 7 bases from J, leaving 11 bases between. The CDR3: CAWSGGAWQPQHF. CDR3 nucleotide sequence: TGTGCCTGGAGTGGGGGGGCATGGCAGCCCCAGCATTTT. Based on the CDR3 plus reference TRBV30 and TRBJ1-5, the full variable domain is SQTIHQWPATLVQPVGSPLSLECTVEGTSNPNLYWYRQAAGRGLQLLFYSVGIGQISSEVPQNLSASRPQDRQFILSSKKLLLSDSGFYLCAWSGGAWQPQHFGDGTRLSIL.

This clone was picked up a small number of times. The chain has TRBV30 and TRBJ2-7; TRBD1 matches at 7 bases. This CDR3 comprises 20 residues. J was trimmed by 7 bases and V by 4 bases; bases with no gene match: 31. From germline, CDR1 is GTSNPN and CDR2 SVGIG (reference sequence). The CDR3 coding sequence is TGTGCCTGGACCGCGACGAAACCGGGGACAGATGTTTTCCTTCCGTGGGAGCAGTACTTC. This sequence encodes CAWTATKPGTDVFLPWEQYF.